Listed below are T cell receptor beta chains from one sample, sequenced in a study of shared clonotypes between healthy human individuals. Here immunoSEQ multiplex PCR was the method, and the copy in TCRdb shows in-frame clones only, minus some. This table has hundreds of thousands of clones, approximately 79% appearing once. Sequenced material: memory CD4+ T cells sorted from blood. Every receptor here comes from a woman aged 25 to 45 in good health. Each CDR3 is given with its conserved first and last residue. D genes are given only for firm matches. The size of a clone is reported for some rows only, either as once, few or many, or as a class for expanded clones.

V gene	clone size	D gene	J gene	CDR3 DNA	CDR3 protein
TRBV28	-	-	TRBJ2-7	TGTGCCAGCACTACGCTAGGCTCCTACGAGCAGTACTTC	CASTTLGSYEQYF
TRBV11-2	-	TRBD1	TRBJ2-1	TGTGCCAGCAGCTTCGGGACAGGGGATTACAATGAGCAGTTCTTC	CASSFGTGDYNEQFF
TRBV7-6	-	-	TRBJ2-5	TGTGCCAGCAGCTTACTGCCGCAGGGAGGAGAGACCCAGTACTTC	CASSLLPQGGETQYF
TRBV19	-	-	TRBJ2-7	TGTGCCAGTAGTACCAGGGGTTATGGCTACGAGCAGTACTTC	CASSTRGYGYEQYF
TRBV7-2	-	TRBD2	TRBJ2-1	TGTGCCAGCAGCACGCGGTTGGGACTAGCGGGAGGGACAGGTGAGCAGTTCTTC	CASSTRLGLAGGTGEQFF
TRBV27	-	TRBD1	TRBJ2-5	TGTGCCAGCATGAGGACAGGGAGAGAGACCCAGTACTTC	CASMRTGRETQYF
TRBV5-1	-	TRBD2	TRBJ2-2	TGCGCCAGCAGTACAAGGACTAGCGGTAACACCGGGGAGCTGTTTTTT	CASSTRTSGNTGELFF
TRBV7-9	-	-	TRBJ1-2	TGTGCCAGCAGTCATACAGGTACCTATGGCTACACCTTC	CASSHTGTYGYTF
TRBV7-7	-	-	TRBJ2-1	TGTGCCAGCAGCTTAGCGGAAGCCGATGAGCAGTTCTTC	CASSLAEADEQFF
TRBV5-1	-	TRBD1	TRBJ1-4	TGCGCCAGCAGCTTGGGAGTACAGGGGGCTAATGAAAAACTGTTTTTT	CASSLGVQGANEKLFF
TRBV6-6	-	-	TRBJ1-4	TGTGCCAGCAGTTACTCGGGGGAGGTCAATGAAAAACTGTTTTTT	CASSYSGEVNEKLFF
TRBV27	-	-	TRBJ2-3	TGTGCCAGCAGTTTTGGGGTCGCAGATACGCAGTATTTT	CASSFGVADTQYF
TRBV14	-	TRBD2	TRBJ2-7	TGTGCCAGCAGCCAGCTAGCGGGAGTTCGGGAGCAGTACTTC	CASSQLAGVREQYF
TRBV5-1	once	TRBD2	TRBJ2-1	TGCGCCAGCAGCTTGGGACTAGCCGCCTACAATGAGCAGTTCTTC	CASSLGLAAYNEQFF
TRBV7-9	-	TRBD2	TRBJ2-1	TGTGCCAGCAGCTTAGCTAGCGGGGGATACAATGAGCAGTTCTTC	CASSLASGGYNEQFF
TRBV5-5	-	-	TRBJ2-2	TGTGCCAGCAGCTTGGTCGGGGGAGTGGTGACCGGGGAGCTGTTTTTT	CASSLVGGVVTGELFF
TRBV28	-	TRBD1	TRBJ2-5	TGTGCCAGCAGTTTCGTCGGGACAGCCCAAGAGACCCAGTACTTC	CASSFVGTAQETQYF
TRBV5-1	-	-	TRBJ1-1	TGCGCCAGCAGCTTGGTGCCAGGGTCGATGACTGAAGCTTTCTTT	CASSLVPGSMTEAFF
TRBV5-8	few	TRBD1	TRBJ2-5	TGTGCCAGCAGCCCCACCGATTACGGACAGGGTATCGCAGAGACCCAGTACTTC	CASSPTDYGQGIAETQYF
TRBV4-2	-	-	TRBJ2-7	TGTGCCAGCAGCCCTTCCCAGTACTTC	CASSPSQYF
TRBV7-3	-	-	TRBJ2-3	TGTGCCAGCAGCTCCGGGGAAAGCACAGATACGCAGTATTTT	CASSSGESTDTQYF
TRBV27	few	-	TRBJ1-3	TGTGCCAGCAGTTCCTCCGGGGGAAACACCATATATTTT	CASSSSGGNTIYF
TRBV7-9	-	-	TRBJ2-5	TGTGCCAGCAGCTTGGGCAGACAAGAGACCCAGTACTTC	CASSLGRQETQYF
TRBV28	-	-	TRBJ1-4	TGTGCCAGCAGTTTGCCCAACACTAATGAAAAACTGTTTTTT	CASSLPNTNEKLFF
TRBV5-1	-	-	TRBJ1-4	TGCGCCAGCAGCTTGGGGCAGACTCATGAAAAACTGTTTTTT	CASSLGQTHEKLFF
TRBV7-8	-	-	TRBJ2-7	TGTGCCAGCACCCCAGGGGGGAAGCAGTACTTC	CASTPGGKQYF
TRBV9	many	-	TRBJ2-3	TGTGCCAGCAGCGTAGCCCCCACAGATACGCAGTATTTT	CASSVAPTDTQYF
TRBV7-2	-	-	TRBJ2-1	TGTGCCAGCAGCTCATATCGCAATGAGCAGTTCTTC	CASSSYRNEQFF
TRBV20-1	-	-	TRBJ1-2	TGCAGTGCTCCGGATTATGGCTACACCTTC	CSAPDYGYTF
TRBV7-9	few	TRBD2	TRBJ2-5	TGTGCCAGCCGAGGGACTAGCGGGAGCAAGACCCAGTACTTC	CASRGTSGSKTQYF
TRBV19	few	-	TRBJ1-3	TGTGCCAGTAGTATTACGAGGACCTCTGGAAACACCATATATTTT	CASSITRTSGNTIYF
TRBV5-1	few	TRBD1	TRBJ2-1	TGCGCCAGCAGCTTGGTTTCCCCCGGGACAGGGAATGAGCAGTTCTTC	CASSLVSPGTGNEQFF
TRBV5-8	-	TRBD2	TRBJ2-1	TGTGCCAGCAGCTTGTCGAGGAGAAGCGGGAGGGCCAATGAGCAGTTCTTC	CASSLSRRSGRANEQFF
TRBV6-5	-	-	TRBJ2-1	TGTGCCAGCAGGCTGGGTAGCGGCAATGAGCAGTTCTTC	CASRLGSGNEQFF
TRBV6-6	-	TRBD2	TRBJ2-3	TGTGCCAGCAGTCAACTAGCGGTTAGCACAGATACGCAGTATTTT	CASSQLAVSTDTQYF
TRBV5-4	-	-	TRBJ1-2	TGTGCCAGCAGCTTGGTTGACAGGAGCTATGGCTACACCTTC	CASSLVDRSYGYTF
TRBV28	-	-	TRBJ2-1	TGTGCCAGCAGTGCTATGGATCCTCGCTCCTACAATGAGCAGTTCTTC	CASSAMDPRSYNEQFF
TRBV30	-	-	TRBJ1-1	TGTGCCTGGACTCTCCGGGCGAACACTGAAGCTTTCTTT	CAWTLRANTEAFF
TRBV6-1	-	-	TRBJ2-1	TGTGCCAGCAGTGAAATTGGGGCCTACTACAATGAGCAGTTCTTC	CASSEIGAYYNEQFF
TRBV28	-	-	TRBJ2-1	TGTGCCAGCAGTTTAAGCGCGTTTAAGCAGTTCTTC	CASSLSAFKQFF
TRBV21-1	-	-	TRBJ1-2	TGTGCCAGCAGCCCTGGGGGGCAGGGACGGGGTGGCTACACCTTC	CASSPGGQGRGGYTF
TRBV6-1	few	TRBD1	TRBJ1-4	TGTGCCAGCAGGGGGACAGTGGGGAATGAAAAACTGTTTTTT	CASRGTVGNEKLFF
TRBV2	-	-	TRBJ2-7	TGTGCCAGCAGTAATGGGGCAGGCTCGGGGGTGCAGTACTTC	CASSNGAGSGVQYF
TRBV28	-	TRBD2	TRBJ2-6	TGTGCCAGCAATATTAGGGGACTAGCGGGAGGGTCATCTGGGGCCAACGTCCTGACTTTC	CASNIRGLAGGSSGANVLTF
TRBV14	-	TRBD1	TRBJ2-7	TGTGCCAGCAGCCAAGGAAGGGGGCTAGGAGAGCAGTACTTC	CASSQGRGLGEQYF
TRBV6-4	-	-	TRBJ1-4	TGTGCCACCTCAGGGTCTAAACTGTTTTTT	CATSGSKLFF
TRBV5-4	-	TRBD2	TRBJ2-5	TGTGCCAGCAGCTCGTTCGGACTAGCGGGGGGAAGGGGGACCCAGTACTTC	CASSSFGLAGGRGTQYF
TRBV28	-	-	TRBJ2-7	TGTGCCAGCAGCTATTTCCGGGACGGCTCCTACGAGCAGTACTTC	CASSYFRDGSYEQYF
TRBV27	few	-	TRBJ1-1	TGTGCCAGCACCTCCGGACGGACCTTTGAGGCTTTCTTT	CASTSGRTFEAFF
TRBV2	-	-	TRBJ1-1	TGTGCCAGCATGAACGGGTTTTACACTGAAGCTTTCTTT	CASMNGFYTEAFF
TRBV4-2	few	-	TRBJ2-5	TGTGCCAGCAGCCAAGATTGGGGAAAGACCCAGTACTTC	CASSQDWGKTQYF
TRBV11-2	-	TRBD2	TRBJ2-7	TGTGCCAGCAGCTTAAATGGAGTAGCGGGGTACGAGCAGTACTTC	CASSLNGVAGYEQYF
TRBV25-1	-	-	TRBJ2-5	TGTGCCAGTGGGGGAGGCCAACTCCAAGAGACCCAGTACTTC	CASGGGQLQETQYF
TRBV4-2	-	TRBD2	TRBJ2-3	TGTGCCAGCAGCCCCGGGACTAGCGACACAGATACGCAGTATTTT	CASSPGTSDTDTQYF
TRBV5-1	-	-	TRBJ2-1	TGCGCCAGCAGCTTGGTCCTAGCAGAAAATGAGCAGTTCTTC	CASSLVLAENEQFF
TRBV6-1	-	-	TRBJ2-5	TGTGCCAGCAGTGAAGAGGGGGGGAGCCAAGAGACCCAGTACTTC	CASSEEGGSQETQYF
TRBV27	-	-	TRBJ1-5	TGTGCCAGCAGTTTCGGGGGTAGCAATCAGCCCCAGCATTTT	CASSFGGSNQPQHF